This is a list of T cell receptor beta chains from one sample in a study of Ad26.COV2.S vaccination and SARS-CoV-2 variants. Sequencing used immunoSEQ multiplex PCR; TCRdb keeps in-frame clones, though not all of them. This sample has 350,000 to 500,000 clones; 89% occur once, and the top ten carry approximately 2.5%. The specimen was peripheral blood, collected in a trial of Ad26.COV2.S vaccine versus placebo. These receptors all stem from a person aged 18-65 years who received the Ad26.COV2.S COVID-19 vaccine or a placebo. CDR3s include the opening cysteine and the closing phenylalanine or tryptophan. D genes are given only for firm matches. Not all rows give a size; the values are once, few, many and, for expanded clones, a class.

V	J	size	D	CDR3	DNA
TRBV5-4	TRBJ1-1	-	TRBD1	CASRDRAMNTEAFF	TGTGCCAGCAGGGACAGGGCGATGAACACTGAAGCTTTCTTT
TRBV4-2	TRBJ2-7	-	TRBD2	CASSQGRLAGRGDEQYF	TGTGCCAGCAGCCAAGGTCGGCTAGCGGGGCGGGGTGACGAGCAGTACTTC
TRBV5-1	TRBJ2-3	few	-	CASSLEGSDTQYF	TGCGCCAGCAGCTTGGAGGGTTCAGATACGCAGTATTTT
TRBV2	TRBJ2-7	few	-	CATGFRGFYEQYF	TGTGCCACTGGGTTTCGGGGATTCTACGAGCAGTACTTC
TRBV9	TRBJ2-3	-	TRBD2	CASSPRWRGGTDTQYF	TGTGCCAGCAGCCCTAGATGGCGGGGGGGCACAGATACGCAGTATTTT
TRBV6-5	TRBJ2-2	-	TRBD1	CASRSDREVPGELFF	TGTGCCAGCAGGTCGGACAGGGAGGTTCCCGGGGAGCTGTTTTTT
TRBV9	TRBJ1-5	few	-	CASSLEGLGGPQHF	TGTGCCAGCAGCCTAGAGGGGTTGGGCGGGCCCCAGCATTTT
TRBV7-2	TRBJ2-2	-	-	CASSFYGGELFF	TGTGCCAGCAGCTTTTACGGCGGGGAGCTGTTTTTT
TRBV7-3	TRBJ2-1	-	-	CASSSIGGPNNEQFF	TGTGCCAGCAGTTCTATTGGGGGGCCGAACAATGAGCAGTTCTTC
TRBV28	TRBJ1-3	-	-	CASSLREWDPPGNTIYF	TGTGCCAGCAGTTTAAGGGAGTGGGACCCCCCTGGAAACACCATATATTTT
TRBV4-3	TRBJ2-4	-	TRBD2	CASSPRGRGTKNIQYF	TGCGCCAGCAGCCCCCGAGGGAGGGGTACCAAAAACATTCAGTACTTC
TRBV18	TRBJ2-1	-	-	CASSPRSGRTYNEQFF	TGTGCCAGCTCACCACGATCAGGTAGAACCTACAATGAGCAGTTCTTC
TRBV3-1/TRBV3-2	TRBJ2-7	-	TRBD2	CASSQDLGGDATYAQYF	TGTGCCAGCAGCCAAGATCTCGGGGGGGACGCCACATACGCGCAGTACTTC
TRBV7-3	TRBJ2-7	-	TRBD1	CASSLIGQGEQYF	TGTGCCAGCAGCCTGATCGGACAGGGAGAGCAGTACTTC
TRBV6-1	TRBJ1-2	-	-	CASSEAQTPYYGYTF	TGTGCCAGCAGTGAAGCTCAAACACCTTACTATGGCTACACCTTC
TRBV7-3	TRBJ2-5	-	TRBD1	CASSSGTGGQETQYF	TGTGCCAGCAGCTCCGGGACAGGGGGTCAGGAGACCCAGTACTTC
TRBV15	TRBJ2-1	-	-	CATSSERLGFEQFF	TGTGCCACCAGCAGCGAAAGACTAGGTTTTGAGCAGTTCTTC
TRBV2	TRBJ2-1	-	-	CASSEQGSSYNEQFF	TGTGCCAGCAGTGAACAGGGGAGCTCCTACAATGAGCAGTTCTTC
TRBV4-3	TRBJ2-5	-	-	CASSQILGEETQYF	TGCGCCAGCAGCCAAATATTGGGGGAGGAGACCCAGTACTTC
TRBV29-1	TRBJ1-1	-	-	CSGTANTEAFF	TGCAGCGGGACAGCGAACACTGAAGCTTTCTTT
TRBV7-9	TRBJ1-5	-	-	CASSFRDGNQPQHF	TGTGCCAGCAGCTTCCGGGATGGCAATCAGCCCCAGCATTTT
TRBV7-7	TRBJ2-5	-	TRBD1	CASSLGLGTVEETQYF	TGTGCCAGCAGCTTAGGGTTGGGGACAGTGGAGGAGACCCAGTACTTC
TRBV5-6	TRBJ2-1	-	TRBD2	CASSLGGGGAGEQFF	TGTGCCAGCAGCTTGGGAGGCGGGGGGGCCGGTGAGCAGTTCTTC
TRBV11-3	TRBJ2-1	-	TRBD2	CASRTSGKNEQFF	TGTGCCAGCAGGACTAGCGGGAAAAATGAGCAGTTCTTC
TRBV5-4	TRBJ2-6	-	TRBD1	CASSLQGAGANVLTF	TGTGCCAGCAGCTTACAGGGGGCTGGGGCCAACGTCCTGACTTTC
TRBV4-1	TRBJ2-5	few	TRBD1	CASSRYGTVQETQYF	TGCGCCAGCAGCCGATATGGGACAGTCCAAGAGACCCAGTACTTC
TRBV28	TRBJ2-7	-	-	CASSLDSRLLVTYEQYF	TGTGCCAGCAGTTTAGACAGTCGACTCCTGGTCACCTACGAGCAGTACTTC
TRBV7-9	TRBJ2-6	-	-	CASRGRAGANVLTF	TGTGCCAGCAGGGGCAGGGCTGGGGCCAACGTCCTGACTTTC
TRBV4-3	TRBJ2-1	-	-	CASSQGLIAYQGDEQFF	TGCGCCAGCAGCCAGGGTCTGATAGCGTACCAAGGGGATGAGCAGTTCTTC
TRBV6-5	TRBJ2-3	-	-	CASGRTFDTQYF	TGTGCCAGCGGGCGTACTTTCGATACGCAGTATTTT
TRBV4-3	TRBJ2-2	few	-	CASSQGEGELFF	TGCGCCAGCAGCCAAGGGGAGGGGGAGCTGTTTTTT
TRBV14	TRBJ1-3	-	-	CASSHWDRHSGNTIYF	TGTGCCAGCAGCCACTGGGACCGACACTCTGGAAACACCATATATTTT
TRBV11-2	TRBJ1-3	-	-	CASSLGSGGNTIYF	TGTGCCAGCAGCTTAGGCAGCGGCGGAAACACCATATATTTT
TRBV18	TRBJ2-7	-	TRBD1	CASSPMTGLAYEQYF	TGTGCCAGCTCACCTATGACAGGGTTGGCCTACGAGCAGTACTTC